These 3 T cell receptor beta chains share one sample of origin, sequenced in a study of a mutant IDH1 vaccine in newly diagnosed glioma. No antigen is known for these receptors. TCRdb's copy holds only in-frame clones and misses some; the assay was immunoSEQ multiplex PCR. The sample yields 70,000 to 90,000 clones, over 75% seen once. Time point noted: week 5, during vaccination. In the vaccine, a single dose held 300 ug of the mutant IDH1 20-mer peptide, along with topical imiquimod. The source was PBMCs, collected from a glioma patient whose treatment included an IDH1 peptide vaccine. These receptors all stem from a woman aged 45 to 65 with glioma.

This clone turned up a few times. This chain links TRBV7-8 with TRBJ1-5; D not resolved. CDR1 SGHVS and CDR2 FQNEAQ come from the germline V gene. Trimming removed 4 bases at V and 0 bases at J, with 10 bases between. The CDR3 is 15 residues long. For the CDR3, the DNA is TGTGCCAGCAGCTCCCTTTGGTATAGCAATCAGCCCCAGCATTTT. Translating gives CASSSLWYSNQPQHF.

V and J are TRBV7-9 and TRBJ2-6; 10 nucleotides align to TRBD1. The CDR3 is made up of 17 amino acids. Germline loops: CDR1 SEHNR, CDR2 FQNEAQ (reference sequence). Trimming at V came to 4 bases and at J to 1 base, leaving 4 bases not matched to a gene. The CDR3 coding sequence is TGTGCCAGCAGCTCGGGACAGGGGCCATCTGGGGCCAACGTCCTGACTTTC. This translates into CASSSGQGPSGANVLTF.

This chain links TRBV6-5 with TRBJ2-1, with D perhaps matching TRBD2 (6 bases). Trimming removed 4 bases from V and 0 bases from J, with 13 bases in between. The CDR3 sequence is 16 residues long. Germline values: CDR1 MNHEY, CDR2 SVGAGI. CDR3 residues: CASSSTGTGSYNEQFF. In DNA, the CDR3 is TGTGCCAGCAGTTCAACCGGGACTGGCTCCTACAATGAGCAGTTCTTC.